Listed here are 5 T cell receptor beta chains from one sample, sequenced in a study of blood T cell repertoires in COVID-19. The method was immunoSEQ multiplex PCR; TCRdb's version includes in-frame clones alone and lacks a portion of them. The sample has 400,000 to 500,000 clones, about nine tenths seen once. The sample consisted of peripheral blood. Every receptor here comes from a woman under 40 with active or convalescent COVID-19.

This chain links TRBV6-5 with TRBJ1-1, with TRBD1 matching over 8 bases. The germline V gene encodes CDR1 MNHEY and CDR2 SVGAGI. V lost 6 bases, J lost 6 bases, and 6 bases stayed unmatched. The CDR3 is 13 residues long. The CDR3: CASSMDRASEAFF. The DNA for the CDR3 is TGTGCCAGCAGCATGGACAGGGCTTCTGAAGCTTTCTTT.

This chain uses TRBV5-4 with TRBJ1-4, with a weak D call TRBD1 (5 bases). CDR1 and CDR2 from the germline V gene are SGHNT and YYREEE (reference sequence). The CDR3 loop spans 17 amino acids. Trimming took 3 bases from V and 4 from J, leaving 19 bases between them. CDR3 bases: TGTGCCAGCAGCTCCCATGCCGGGGGTCAGGTTAATGAAAAACTGTTTTTT. It encodes CASSSHAGGQVNEKLFF.

V is TRBV27 and J is TRBJ2-1, with TRBD2 matching over 11 bases. Germline CDR1 is MNHEY and CDR2 is SMNVEV (reference sequence). The CDR3 is made up of 15 amino acids. V was clipped by 4 bases and J by 7 bases; unmatched bases: 6. The CDR3 spells CASSSTTSGVNEQFF. In DNA, the CDR3 is TGTGCCAGCAGTTCCACGACTAGCGGGGTAAATGAGCAGTTCTTC.

This clone was seen a single time. This chain links TRBV5-4 with TRBJ2-1, with TRBD2 identical over 16 bases. This CDR3 has 18 residues. Unmatched junction bases numbered 7, after V lost 4 bases and J lost 3 bases. Germline loops: CDR1 SGHNT, CDR2 YYREEE (reference sequence). CDR3 bases: TGTGCCAGCAGCAAGGGGACTAGCGGGGGGGTAATCTACAATGAGCAGTTCTTC. The encoded protein is CASSKGTSGGVIYNEQFF.

The V and J genes are TRBV5-6 and TRBJ1-5; TRBD1 agrees at 9 bases. Germline assignment: CDR1 SGHDT and CDR2 YYEEEE. V trimming: 3 bases; J trimming: 4 bases; junction bases outside the gene matches: 5. CDR3 length: 15 amino acids. The CDR3 bases are TGTGCCAGCAGCTCCTCCGGGACAGGGAATCAGCCCCAGCATTTT. It yields the protein CASSSSGTGNQPQHF. Together with reference TRBV5-6 and TRBJ1-5, the CDR3 gives the full variable domain: DAGVTQSPTHLIKTRGQQVTLRCSPKSGHDTVSWYQQALGQGPQFIFQYYEEEERQRGNFPDRFSGHQFPNYSSELNVNALLLGDSALYLCASSSSGTGNQPQHFGDGTRLSIL.